The 24 T cell receptor beta chains below were found in one sample sequenced in a study of response to subunit inactivated influenza vaccine. TCRdb reprocessed the RT-PCR reads with MiXCR, giving one entry per CDR3 protein. The table lists 490,000 or so distinct CDR3 sequences, less than 10% of them singletons. The sequences come from PBMCs from blood, collected less than 30 months after vaccination. All receptors come from a man between 50 and 75 years old who received an inactivated influenza vaccine.

The V and J genes are TRBV14 and TRBJ2-2; D remains unclear. This CDR3 contains 13 residues. From germline, CDR1 is SGHDN and CDR2 FVKESK. V lost 4 bases, J lost 7 bases, and 10 bases lay in between. The DNA of the CDR3 is TGTGCCAGCAGCCTCGACCTGGGCGGGGAGCTGTTTTTT. This sequence encodes CASSLDLGGELFF.

This clonotype was detected a few times. The CDR3 region is CASSKGDTGGGLAFF. CDR3 coding DNA: TGTGCCAGCAGCAAAGGCGACACAGGGGGTGGTTTGGCTTTCTTT. The rearrangement uses TRBV21-1 and TRBJ1-1; TRBD1, the D gene given by the table, was not confirmed from the DNA. TRBV21-1 is recorded as a pseudogene. This CDR3 has 15 amino acids.

This clonotype has at least ten counts. The chain is built from TRBV6-2 or TRBV6-3 and TRBJ2-1; 14 bases fit TRBD2. The V and J ends lost 5 bases and 5 bases, in that order; junction bases with no gene match: 11. Germline CDR1 is MNHEY and CDR2 is SVGEGT. The CDR3 is 18 amino acids. The CDR3 sequence is CASSATSGRATRDNEQFF. DNA for the CDR3: TGTGCCAGCAGTGCGACTAGCGGGAGGGCCACCCGGGACAATGAGCAGTTCTTC.

J is TRBJ1-1 and V is TRBV15; D is ambiguous. The CDR3 has 12 residues. V dropped 0 bases and J dropped 6 bases, with 5 bases sitting between them. The germline V gene has CDR1 LNHNV and CDR2 YYDKDF (reference sequence). The DNA of the CDR3 is TGTGCCACCAGCAGAGATCTCTCTGAAGCTTTCTTT. Protein: CATSRDLSEAFF.

The chain is built from TRBV28 and TRBJ1-5; the D gene is possibly TRBD1 (5 bases). Germline CDR1 and CDR2: MDHEN and SYDVKM. The CDR3 is 16 residues long. V lost 7 bases and J 4 bases, leaving 20 bases between the germline ends. CDR3 amino acids: CASTWGDGGGNQPQHF. In DNA form, the CDR3 reads TGTGCCAGCACTTGGGGGGACGGCGGGGGAAATCAGCCCCAGCATTTT.

This clonotype turned up a few times. In DNA, the CDR3 is TGTGCCAGCAGCCTCAGGGACGGGTCAGATACGCAGTATTTT. This encodes CASSLRDGSDTQYF. The chain uses TRBV9 and TRBJ2-3; D might be TRBD1 or TRBD2, each matching 5 bases. CDR1 SGDLS and CDR2 YYNGEE come from the germline V gene. The CDR3 spans 14 residues. V was pared by 4 bases and J by 4 bases, with 13 bases between.

This clonotype was seen a handful of times. The chain links TRBV18 to TRBJ1-1; D gene ambiguous. With 5 bases removed from V and 8 bases from J, the gap between germline ends came to 9 bases. The CDR3 loop spans 11 amino acids. The germline gives CDR1 KGHSH, CDR2 LQKENI. CDR3 protein: CASSDPPEAFF. For the CDR3, the DNA is TGTGCCAGCTCAGACCCCCCCGAAGCTTTCTTT.

The chain joins TRBV2 to TRBJ2-3, with TRBD2 matching 10 bases. Germline trimming cut 2 bases from V and 2 bases from J; bases unmatched to any gene: 4. The CDR3 sequence is 16 residues long. Germline CDR1 and CDR2: SNHLY and FYNNEI. The CDR3: CASSELGLAVTDTQYF. DNA of the CDR3: TGTGCCAGCAGTGAATTAGGACTAGCGGTCACAGATACGCAGTATTTT.

Only a few counts were recorded for this clonotype. The V gene is TRBV4-3, the J gene TRBJ1-5; D may be TRBD1 (5 bases). Germline V gene sequence: CDR1 LGHNA, CDR2 YSLEER. Trimming stripped 2 bases from V and 4 bases from J, with 9 bases between. The CDR3 loop spans 14 amino acids. CDR3 region: CASSQRAGNQPQHF. The CDR3 DNA is TGCGCCAGCAGCCAACGGGCAGGGAATCAGCCCCAGCATTTT.

This clonotype appeared a few times. The chain joins TRBV7-2 to TRBJ2-1, with a weak D call TRBD1 (5 bases). Germline V gives CDR1 SGHTA, CDR2 FQGNSA. The CDR3 extends over 15 amino acids. V was pared by 1 base and J by 7 bases, with 14 bases between. The CDR3 loop is CASSLGAGLGNEQFF. For the CDR3, the DNA is TGTGCCAGCAGCTTAGGGGCAGGGCTAGGGAATGAGCAGTTCTTC.

This clonotype was observed many times. CDR3 sequence reads: CASSQWQGGQPQHF. The CDR3 nucleotides are TGTGCCAGCAGCCAATGGCAGGGAGGCCAGCCCCAGCATTTT. V and J are TRBV4-2 and TRBJ1-5; perhaps TRBD1 as D (5 bases). V was pared by 2 bases and J by 7 bases, with 12 bases between. Germline V lookup: CDR1 LGHNA, CDR2 YNFKEQ. This CDR3 has 14 residues.

This clonotype was found many times. The chain is built from TRBV2 and TRBJ2-5; 8 positions agree with TRBD1. V was clipped by 8 bases and J by 5 bases; unmatched bases: 10. Per germline, CDR1 SNHLY and CDR2 FYNNEI. This CDR3 spans 14 amino acids. The CDR3 spells CASGEQGVGETQYF. In DNA, the CDR3 is TGTGCCAGCGGGGAACAGGGGGTCGGGGAGACCCAGTACTTC.

This chain links TRBV4-1 with TRBJ2-3; 10 bases agree with TRBD1. The CDR3 is 16 residues long. J gave up 6 bases and V 0 bases, and 6 bases lay outside the gene matches. Per the germline V gene, CDR1 is MGHRA and CDR2 is YSYEKL. The DNA for the CDR3 is TGCGCCAGCAGCCAAGATCGGACAGGGGGTTGGGATACGCAGTATTTT. As protein: CASSQDRTGGWDTQYF.

The chain joins TRBV6-1 to TRBJ2-1; D unclear. Germline-derived CDR1 and CDR2 are MNHNS and SASEGT. The CDR3 is 16 amino acids. The V and J ends lost 5 bases and 5 bases respectively, with 19 bases between them. The DNA of the CDR3 is TGTGCCAGCAGTTTTACACAGACTTATGGGCACAATGAGCAGTTCTTC. Its translation is CASSFTQTYGHNEQFF.

This clonotype was detected a few times. The genes are TRBV20-1 and TRBJ2-3; 8 positions agree with TRBD1. The CDR3 has 15 amino acids. The ends lost 5 bases at V and 2 bases at J; junction bases unmatched: 9. CDR1 is DFQATT and CDR2 is SNEGSKA in the germline V gene (reference sequence). CDR3 loop: CSAGPTGDNTDTQYF. CDR3 nucleotides: TGCAGTGCTGGACCGACAGGGGATAACACAGATACGCAGTATTTT.

This clonotype was detected many times. This chain uses TRBV3-1 with TRBJ2-5; 9 nucleotides match TRBD1. CDR1 LGHDT and CDR2 YNNKEL come from the germline V gene (reference sequence). The CDR3 runs to 14 residues. V was clipped by 2 bases and J by 4 bases; unmatched bases: 2. The CDR3 protein is CASSQQTGGETQYF. The CDR3 DNA follows: TGTGCCAGCAGCCAACAGACAGGGGGAGAGACCCAGTACTTC.

There are many counts of this clonotype. The genes are TRBV4-2 and TRBJ1-5; D might be TRBD1 (6 bases). CDR1 is LGHNA, CDR2 YNFKEQ, per germline. CDR3 length: 16 residues. The V end lost 0 bases, the J end lost 6 bases, and 15 bases lay between the germline ends. The CDR3 DNA is TGTGCCAGCAGCCAAGATGACTTGGGGGGGCTTCAGCCCCAGCATTTT. Translating gives CASSQDDLGGLQPQHF.

The chain links TRBV7-6 to TRBJ1-4; no firm D call. Per germline, CDR1 SGHVS and CDR2 FNYEAQ. This CDR3 is built from 17 residues. The germline V and J ends were trimmed by 5 bases and 3 bases, with 19 bases remaining between them. The CDR3 coding sequence is TGTGCCAGCAGCCCCGGTGGGATGCGGACCGCTAATGAAAAACTGTTTTTT. Amino acid sequence: CASSPGGMRTANEKLFF.

Ten or more counts support this clonotype. The chain has TRBV7-9 and TRBJ1-1; tentatively, D is TRBD1 (5 bases). The ends were cut back, 5 bases at V and 7 bases at J, with 11 bases in the middle. The germline CDR1 and CDR2 sequences are SEHNR and FQNEAQ (reference sequence). This CDR3 region has 12 residues. The CDR3 spells CASSPMGDEAFF. In DNA form, the CDR3 reads TGTGCCAGCAGCCCTATGGGGGATGAAGCTTTCTTT. The variable domain in full, with the rest retrieved from reference TRBV7-9 and TRBJ1-1, is DTGVSQNPRHKITKRGQNVTFRCDPISEHNRLYWYRQTLGQGPEFLTYFQNEAQLEKSRLLSDRFSAERPKGSFSTLEIQRTEQGDSAMYLCASSPMGDEAFFGQGTRLTVV.

The V and J genes are TRBV12-3 or TRBV12-4 and TRBJ2-7; D unresolved. V was shortened by 7 bases and J by 7 bases, with 14 bases between the two germline ends. The CDR3 is 12 residues long. DNA for the CDR3: TGTGCCAGCACCTACACCTCCGCGGAGCAGTACTTC. Amino acids: CASTYTSAEQYF.

This chain links TRBV6-2 or TRBV6-3 with TRBJ1-2; D is possibly TRBD1 (5 bases). This CDR3 is built from 19 residues. The V end was cut by 1 base, the J end by 4 bases, with 25 bases between. Germline assignment: CDR1 MNHEY and CDR2 SVGEGT. This chain's CDR3 is CASSYFGGGEHSSVYGYTF. The CDR3 nucleotides read TGTGCCAGCAGTTACTTCGGTGGGGGGGAACACAGCAGCGTCTATGGCTACACCTTC.

This clonotype was seen a handful of times. This chain links TRBV20-1 with TRBJ1-2, with 9 bases that match TRBD1. With V trimmed by 6 bases and J by 2 bases, 7 bases remained unmatched. CDR3 size: 14 residues. From germline, CDR1 is DFQATT and CDR2 SNEGSKA (reference sequence). CDR3 bases: TGCAGTGCAGAAACAGGGGGCGCAAACTATGGCTACACCTTC. This sequence encodes CSAETGGANYGYTF.

There are a few counts of this clonotype. V and J are TRBV25-1 and TRBJ2-5; D ambiguous. The germline V gene encodes CDR1 MGHDK and CDR2 SYGVNS. Trimming cost V 5 bases and J 5 bases, with 12 bases left between them. This CDR3 comprises 13 residues. The CDR3 sequence is CASSILSSETQYF. In DNA form, the CDR3 reads TGTGCCAGCAGTATCCTATCGTCGGAGACCCAGTACTTC.

This clonotype was detected ten times or more. This chain uses TRBV10-3 with TRBJ1-1; 7 bases agree with TRBD1. J gave up 3 bases and V 4 bases, and 5 bases lay outside the gene matches. Germline CDR1 reads ENHRY; CDR2 reads SYGVKD. This CDR3 has 14 amino acids. The CDR3 loop reads CAISADRADTEAFF. DNA of the CDR3: TGTGCCATCAGTGCAGACAGGGCGGACACTGAAGCTTTCTTT.